The rows below give T cell receptor beta chains drawn from one sample of a study of cytomegalovirus exposure and HLA in healthy donors. The table came from immunoSEQ multiplex PCR; TCRdb's copy has only in-frame clones and leaves some out. The table lists over 90,000 clones, roughly 74% of them singletons. The sequenced sample was PBMCs. Receptors were obtained from a woman aged 70 to 79 in good health and CMV-seropositive. CDR3s include the opening cysteine and the closing phenylalanine or tryptophan. A D gene is named only where the DNA matches it firmly. Part of the rows lack a size; the others show once, few, many or a class for expanded clones.

J gene | clone size | D gene | V gene | CDR3 DNA | CDR3 protein
TRBJ2-2 | . | . | TRBV18 | TGTGCCAGCTCACCAGGGCGCCCTGGGGCCACCGGGGAGCTGTTTTTT | CASSPGRPGATGELFF
TRBJ2-1 | . | TRBD2 | TRBV9 | TGTGCCAGCAGCGTAGTTGGAGCGGGGGGGTATGAGCAGTTCTTC | CASSVVGAGGYEQFF
TRBJ1-2 | . | . | TRBV5-6 | TGTGCCAGCAGCTTGGTCGGGACACCTTCGGGCTACACCTTC | CASSLVGTPSGYTF
TRBJ1-5 | . | TRBD1 | TRBV19 | TGTGCCAGTGCGGACAGGGGGAATCAGCCCCAGCATTTT | CASADRGNQPQHF
TRBJ2-2 | . | . | TRBV7-6 | TGTGCCAGCAGCCGCAGGGAAACGAACACCGGGGAGCTGTTTTTT | CASSRRETNTGELFF
TRBJ2-1 | . | . | TRBV28 | TGTGCCAGCAATACTGGAGGGGGAGGGTACAATGAGCAGTTCTTC | CASNTGGGGYNEQFF
TRBJ1-5 | . | . | TRBV19 | TGTGCCAGTAGTATAGATGGTTCCAGAGGGGGGGTTTGGCAGCCCCAGCATTTT | CASSIDGSRGGVWQPQHF
TRBJ2-7 | . | . | TRBV27 | TGTGCCAGCAGTACCCTAGGACAGCGATCCTACGAGCAGTACTTC | CASSTLGQRSYEQYF
TRBJ2-5 | . | TRBD1 | TRBV7-9 | TGTGCCAGCAGCTTATTGGGGACAGGGGGCCTTGAGACCCAGTACTTC | CASSLLGTGGLETQYF
TRBJ1-2 | . | TRBD1 | TRBV19 | TGTGCCAGTAGTACCGGGACAGGGGGGTCCAACTATGGCTACACCTTC | CASSTGTGGSNYGYTF
TRBJ2-2 | . | . | TRBV6-1 | TGTGCCAGCAGGGGCCAGGTGGCCGGGGAGCTGTTTTTT | CASRGQVAGELFF
TRBJ2-1 | . | . | TRBV7-8 | TGTGCCAGCAGCTTAGGACAGAAGGGCAATGAGCAGTTCTTC | CASSLGQKGNEQFF
TRBJ1-6 | . | . | TRBV4-2 | TGTGCCAGCAGCCAAACCCCAGAGGATTCACCCCTCCACTTT | CASSQTPEDSPLHF
TRBJ1-1 | . | TRBD1 | TRBV6-1 | TGTGCCAGCGAAAGGGGACAGCCAAACACTGAAGCTTTCTTT | CASERGQPNTEAFF
TRBJ1-6 | . | . | TRBV18 | TGTGCCAGCTCACCCCCCGGGACACCAAGCAATTCACCCCTCCACTTT | CASSPPGTPSNSPLHF
TRBJ1-2 | . | . | TRBV6-4 | TGTGCCAGCAGCCGGGACACTACTAACTATGGCTACACCTTC | CASSRDTTNYGYTF
TRBJ1-2 | few | . | TRBV18 | TGTGCCAGCTCACCGTCGACAGGCGGCTATGGCTACACCTTC | CASSPSTGGYGYTF
TRBJ1-4 | . | . | TRBV21-1 | TGTGCCAGCAGCAAAGAAGCTAGATTTTTTTGGAAAAGCCGGGAACTGTTTTTT | CASSKEARFFWKSRELFF
TRBJ2-7 | . | . | TRBV27 | TGTGCCAGCAGCAGGGTTTTCTCCTACGAGCAGTACTTC | CASSRVFSYEQYF
TRBJ2-2 | . | TRBD2 | TRBV7-3 | TGTGCCAGCAGCTTAACGAGGTCTAGCGGGGTCGGGGAGCTGTTTTTT | CASSLTRSSGVGELFF
TRBJ1-1 | . | TRBD1 | TRBV29-1 | TGCAGCGTAACAGGGGGCGCAAACACTGAAGCTTTCTTT | CSVTGGANTEAFF
TRBJ2-5 | . | . | TRBV6-5 | TGTGCCAGCAGTTACAACTTCGAAGAGACCCAGTACTTC | CASSYNFEETQYF
TRBJ2-1 | . | TRBD1 | TRBV28 | TGTGCCAGCAGTCCCCTACAGGGGTTGATGGGCAATGAGCAGTTCTTC | CASSPLQGLMGNEQFF
TRBJ2-7 | few | TRBD1 | TRBV2 | TGTGCCACCCGAGACGAACAGGGGGCAACCTACGAGCAGTACTTC | CATRDEQGATYEQYF
TRBJ1-1 | . | TRBD1 | TRBV4-2 | TGTGCCTCCACAGGGGGTTTCGCGGGTGAAGCTTTCTTT | CASTGGFAGEAFF
TRBJ2-1 | . | TRBD2 | TRBV5-5 | TGTGCCAGCAGCTTCTCGTTAGCGGGAGGGATGAGCTCCTACAATGAGCAGTTCTTC | CASSFSLAGGMSSYNEQFF
TRBJ2-5 | . | . | TRBV6-6 | TGTGCCAGCAGTGGGACATCAGAGACCCAGTACTTC | CASSGTSETQYF
TRBJ1-2 | . | . | TRBV7-9 | TGTGCCAGCAGCTTAGGTCAGGGGCTACACTATGGCTACACCTTC | CASSLGQGLHYGYTF
TRBJ2-7 | . | . | TRBV27 | TGTGCCAGCACCAAGGGAAGGGGCTACGAGCAGTACTTC | CASTKGRGYEQYF
TRBJ2-6 | once | TRBD2 | TRBV6-1 | TGTGCCAGCAGGGAACCTCCGGGAGGCCTAGCGGGGGTATTTGGTTCTGGGGCCAACGTCCTGACTTTC | CASREPPGGLAGVFGSGANVLTF
TRBJ2-7 | . | TRBD1 | TRBV10-3 | TGTGCCACCCAGAGGAGGGGACAGGGATTAGACGAGCAGTACTTC | CATQRRGQGLDEQYF
TRBJ1-5 | . | . | TRBV5-8 | TGTGCCAGCAGGCGGGGGGAGAGGACAGCCCTTAATCAGCCCCAGCATTTT | CASRRGERTALNQPQHF
TRBJ2-7 | . | . | TRBV28 | TGTGCCAGCAGTCTCCTTTACTACGAGCAGTACTTC | CASSLLYYEQYF
TRBJ2-7 | once | . | TRBV19 | TGTGCCAGTAGCACAGCCTGGAAGCAGTACTTC | CASSTAWKQYF
TRBJ2-7 | . | TRBD1 | TRBV18 | TGTGCCAGCACACGACAGGGGAAGTCCTACGAGCAGTACTTC | CASTRQGKSYEQYF
TRBJ2-1 | . | . | TRBV7-9 | TGTGCCAGCAGCCCCTGGGACTCCTATGAGCAGTTCTTC | CASSPWDSYEQFF
TRBJ2-1 | . | TRBD2 | TRBV19 | TGTGCCAGTAGTAAACCCGGACTAGCGGGGGGGCGCTTCAATGAGCAGTTCTTC | CASSKPGLAGGRFNEQFF
TRBJ1-4 | . | . | TRBV28 | TGTGCCAGCAACATCGGGGGGACATGGAATGAAAAACTGTTTTTT | CASNIGGTWNEKLFF
TRBJ1-3 | . | . | TRBV6-5 | TGTGCCAGCAGGGGGCCACACCCTGGAAACACCATATATTTT | CASRGPHPGNTIYF
TRBJ2-7 | . | TRBD2 | TRBV7-8 | TGTGCCAGCAGCTTAGAGGTCGGGGGGAACTACGAGCAGTACTTC | CASSLEVGGNYEQYF
TRBJ2-2 | few | TRBD2 | TRBV28 | TGTGCCACCGAGCGAGGGACTAGCGGGACGAACACCGGGGAGCTGTTTTTT | CATERGTSGTNTGELFF
TRBJ2-1 | few | TRBD2 | TRBV5-4 | TGTGCCAGCAGCTTGGAGACTAGCAGCAATGAGCAGTTCTTC | CASSLETSSNEQFF
TRBJ2-7 | . | TRBD1 | TRBV28 | TGTGCCAGCAGTCCCACAGGGGCCCCCACCTACGAGCAGTACTTC | CASSPTGAPTYEQYF
TRBJ2-7 | . | . | TRBV4-2 | TGTGCCAGCAGCCATGGGACCTCCCTTACTAGCTCCTACGGGCAGTACTTC | CASSHGTSLTSSYGQYF
TRBJ2-5 | . | TRBD1 | TRBV7-3 | TGTGCCAGCAGCTTAGACAGGGGTTCGCAAGAGACCCAGTACTTC | CASSLDRGSQETQYF
TRBJ2-1 | . | TRBD2 | TRBV7-3 | TGTGCCAGCAGCTCCCTCTTGGTAGCGGGAGGGCCGGGGGAGCAGTTCTTC | CASSSLLVAGGPGEQFF
TRBJ2-5 | . | TRBD2 | TRBV30 | TGTGCCTGGAGTGGTAGCGGGATACAAGAGACCCAGTACTTC | CAWSGSGIQETQYF
TRBJ2-2 | . | TRBD2 | TRBV4-2 | TGTGCCAGCAGCCAAGATCTAGCGGGGGGGTCTTATCTGTTTTTT | CASSQDLAGGSYLFF
TRBJ2-7 | . | TRBD2 | TRBV11-2 | TGTGCCAGCAGCTCAGGACTAGCGGCCATACCCATCCGGTACTTC | CASSSGLAAIPIRYF
TRBJ1-5 | . | . | TRBV18 | TGTGCCAGCTCCCTCCCGAATCAGCCCCAGCATTTT | CASSLPNQPQHF
TRBJ2-1 | few | . | TRBV9 | TGTGCCAGCACTAGTCTCTCCAATCCTTCCAATGAGCAGTTCTTC | CASTSLSNPSNEQFF
TRBJ2-1 | . | . | TRBV11-3 | TGTGCCAGCAGTCTGGGGCCTAACAATGAGCAGTTCTTC | CASSLGPNNEQFF
TRBJ2-7 | . | TRBD2 | TRBV11-2 | TGTGCCAGCGGCAAACTAGCGGGAGACTTCTACGAGCAGTACTTC | CASGKLAGDFYEQYF
TRBJ2-5 | . | . | TRBV7-9 | TGTGCCTCACACGGAGGAGGGCAAGAGACCCAGTACTTC | CASHGGGQETQYF
TRBJ2-1 | . | TRBD1 | TRBV11-2 | TGTGCCAGCAGCGCCCTGGCCACAGGGGGAAATGAGCAGTTCTTC | CASSALATGGNEQFF
TRBJ2-7 | . | . | TRBV27 | TGTGCCAGCAGTCCCCAGAACTCCTACGAGCAGTACTTC | CASSPQNSYEQYF
TRBJ1-3 | . | . | TRBV6-5 | TGTGCCAGCAGTTACTCGGTCGGGTTCTCTGGAAACACCATATATTTT | CASSYSVGFSGNTIYF
TRBJ2-7 | . | . | TRBV5-4 | TGTGCCTGTACTGGTGGCGGAGGATTCTACGAGCAGTACTTC | CACTGGGGFYEQYF
TRBJ2-5 | few | . | TRBV18 | TGTGCCAGCTCACCACCGGCTTGGGAGACCCAGTACTTC | CASSPPAWETQYF